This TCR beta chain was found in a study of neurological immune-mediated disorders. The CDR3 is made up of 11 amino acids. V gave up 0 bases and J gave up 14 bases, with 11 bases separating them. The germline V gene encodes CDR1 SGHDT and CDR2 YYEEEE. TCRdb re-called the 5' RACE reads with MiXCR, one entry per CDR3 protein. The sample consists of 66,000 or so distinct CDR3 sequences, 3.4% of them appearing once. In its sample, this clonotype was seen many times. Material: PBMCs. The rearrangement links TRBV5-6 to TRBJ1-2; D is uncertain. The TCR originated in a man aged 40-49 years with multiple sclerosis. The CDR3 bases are TGTGCCAGCAGCTTGGTAGGGAGGGCAACCTTC. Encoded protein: CASSLVGRATF.